This T cell receptor (beta chain) was observed in a study of blood T cell repertoires in COVID-19 (dated by TCRdb to 2020 to 2022). For the wider study: Samples covering the acute and convalescent phases of COVID-19 were provided by collaborators in the United States, Italy and Spain. A de-identified subject ID, COVID-19 status, age in years and sex were almost always included in the sample metadata. Deeply sampled blood TCRbeta repertoires from subjects exposed to, actively infected with, or recovered from COVID-19 were included in the dataset. A freely available public database, intended as a resource for researchers studying the immune response to SARS-CoV-2, is where the repertoires were released. Where available, HLA class I and class II types were taken from metadata supplied by the sample provider and were not determined by assay-based typing. Samples came from the ongoing ImmuneRACE study (first 160 participants) plus 1,254 subjects from 6 global collaborators. The prospective study material was composed of cDNA or gDNA derived from T cells, B-cell-depleted T cells, or PBMCs.

What the study reported, not specific to this receptor: The quantity of clinical and demographic metadata differed by source and by participant and was supplied without curation.

Comments on this clone: This clone's antigen is unknown. Per-nucleotide qualities are absent, and no much larger clonotype sits a single base away.

In Seattle, one collaborating source enrolled patients while the infection was active and tracked those patients longitudinally over the course of disease. Whole blood was collected in K2EDTA tubes by collaborating institutions according to the institutions' own protocols. Collaborator samples were shipped for TCRbeta analysis as frozen whole blood, isolated PBMCs, or DNA extracted from either sample type. TCRbeta CDR3 regions were amplified from genomic DNA using the immunoSEQ Assay, a bias-controlled multiplex PCR. The original pipeline was this. The number of nucleated cells in each sample was estimated by amplification of reference gene primers within the assay. To quantify the absolute abundance of each unique TCRbeta CDR3 rearrangement, sequence reads were collapsed and filtered. Productive Simpson clonality was computed per sample as the square root of Simpson's diversity index over productive rearrangements. TCRdb limited this immuneACCESS table to in-frame rearrangements with V and J called. A share of clones is missing; checked studies link under half to unresolved V genes, and the rest is unexplained. That table gives V, J and clone size, and the DNA gave D and trimming. Recorded for this sample are about 360,000 clones; about 88% of them occurred a single time. Of the sample, under 8.5% is held by the ten largest clones.

Including the terminal cysteine and phenylalanine, the CDR3 comprises 16 residues. Here the CDR3 DNA is all that survives: 48 bases in frame from base 1. Reading the germline V gene (reference sequence) gives CDR1 LNHDA and CDR2 SQIVND. Relative to germline, V is missing 3 bases and J is missing 2 bases, with 7 bases of the junction outside any gene match. The rearranged chain carries TRBV19 and TRBJ1-3, and 7 junction bases match TRBD1. The sequence derives from a woman in her sixties or seventies with COVID-19, enrolled during active disease. The sequenced material came from peripheral blood. DNA sequence: TGTGCCAGTAGTATCTCCGCCGGGACAGCTGGAAACACCATATATTTT. Translated, this is CASSISAGTAGNTIYF.